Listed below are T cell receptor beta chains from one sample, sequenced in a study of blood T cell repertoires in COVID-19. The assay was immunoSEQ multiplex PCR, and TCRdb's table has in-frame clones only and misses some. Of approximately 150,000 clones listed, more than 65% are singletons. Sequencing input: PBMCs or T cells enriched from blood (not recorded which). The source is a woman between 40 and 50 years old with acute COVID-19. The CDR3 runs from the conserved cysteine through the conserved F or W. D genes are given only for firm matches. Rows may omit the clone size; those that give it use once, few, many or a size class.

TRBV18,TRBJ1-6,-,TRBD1,TGTGCCAGCTCACCAAGGATCAACAGGGGGCGAGAAAATTCACCCCTCCACTTT,CASSPRINRGRENSPLHF
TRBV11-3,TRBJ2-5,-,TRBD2,TGTGCCAGCAGCACCAGACTAGCGGAGACCCAGTACTTC,CASSTRLAETQYF
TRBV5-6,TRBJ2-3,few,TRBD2,TGTGCCAGCAGCTTGGTTAGCGGGAGCGGCACAGATACGCAGTATTTT,CASSLVSGSGTDTQYF
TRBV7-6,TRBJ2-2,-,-,TGTGCCAGCAGCTTAGCTAACAGGGCGTCGGCCGGGGAGCTGTTTTTT,CASSLANRASAGELFF
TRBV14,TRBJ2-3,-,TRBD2,TGTGCCAGCAGCTTCCGGACTAGCGGCAAGTTAACTGGTACGCAGTATTTT,CASSFRTSGKLTGTQYF
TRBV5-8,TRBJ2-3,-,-,TGTGCCAGCAGGGCTCAGGGGGATACGCAGTATTTT,CASRAQGDTQYF
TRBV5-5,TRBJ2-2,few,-,TGTGCCAGCAGCTTGGTGCCCCGAGGGGGGGAGCTGTTTTTT,CASSLVPRGGELFF
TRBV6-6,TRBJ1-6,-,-,TGTGCCAGCAGTTACTCAAGGAGCTCCTATAATTCACCCCTCCACTTT,CASSYSRSSYNSPLHF
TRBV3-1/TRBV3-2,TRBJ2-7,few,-,TGTGCCAGCAGCCAAACGAACTTCCAGGGGGGCGAGCAGTACTTC,CASSQTNFQGGEQYF
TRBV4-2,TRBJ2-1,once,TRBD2,TGTGCCAGCAGCCCCCGAGCGGGAGGGCCTTCTAACAATGAGCAGTTCTTC,CASSPRAGGPSNNEQFF
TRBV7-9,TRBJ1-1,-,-,TGTGCCAGCAGCTTAGTACAGAACCTGAACACTGAAGCTTTCTTT,CASSLVQNLNTEAFF
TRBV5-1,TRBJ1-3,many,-,TGCGCCAGCAGCCCGGACCCGGGGGGGGTTGGAAACACCATATATTTT,CASSPDPGGVGNTIYF
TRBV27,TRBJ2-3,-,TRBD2,TGTGCCAGCAGTTTATCGGGACTAGCTGAACTGAGAGATACGCAGTATTTT,CASSLSGLAELRDTQYF
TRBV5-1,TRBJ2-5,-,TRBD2,TGCGCCAGCAGCTTGGGAGGTAGCGGGAGCGGAGAGACCCAGTACTTC,CASSLGGSGSGETQYF
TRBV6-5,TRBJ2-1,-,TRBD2,TGTGCCAGCAGTTTCGGACTAGCGGGGGACAATGAGCAGTTCTTC,CASSFGLAGDNEQFF
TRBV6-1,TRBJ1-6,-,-,TGTGCCAGCAGTGAATTAGACACCCTGAATTCACCCCTCCACTTT,CASSELDTLNSPLHF
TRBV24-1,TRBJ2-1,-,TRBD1,TGTGCCACCAGTGAACACATCGGGACAGGGGAAGACTACAATGAGCAGTTCTTC,CATSEHIGTGEDYNEQFF
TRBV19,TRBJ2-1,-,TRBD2,TGTGCCAGTAGTATTGGACTAGCGGGAGCGCGTGAGCAGTTCTTC,CASSIGLAGAREQFF
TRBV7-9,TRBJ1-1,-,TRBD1,TGTGCCAGCAGCTTAGGACAGGGGGAGACTGAAGCTTTCTTT,CASSLGQGETEAFF
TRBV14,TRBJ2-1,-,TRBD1,TGTGCCAGCAGCCCGGGACAGGGAGTTTCTGAGCAGTTCTTC,CASSPGQGVSEQFF
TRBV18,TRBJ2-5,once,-,TGTGCCAGCTCATTCGGGGGTGGAGAGACCCAGTACTTC,CASSFGGGETQYF
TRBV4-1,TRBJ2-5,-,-,TGCGCCAGCAGCCAAGAGCCAGCGACGGAGACCCAGTACTTC,CASSQEPATETQYF
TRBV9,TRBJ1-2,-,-,TGTGCCAGCAGCCTAGGACGGGGCTATGGCTACACCTTC,CASSLGRGYGYTF
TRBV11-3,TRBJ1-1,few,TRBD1,TGTGCCAGCAGCTCCCGGACAGGGGAAGCTTTCTTT,CASSSRTGEAFF
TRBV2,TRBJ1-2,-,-,TGTGCCAGCAGTGAGACACCGGCCTATGGCTACACCTTC,CASSETPAYGYTF
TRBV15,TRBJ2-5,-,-,TGTGCCACCAGCAGGGAGGGGGCCCTGGGTGTAACCCAGTACTTC,CATSREGALGVTQYF
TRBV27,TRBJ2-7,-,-,TGTGCCAGCAGTTTCAACGGCGGCTCCTACGAGCAGTACTTC,CASSFNGGSYEQYF
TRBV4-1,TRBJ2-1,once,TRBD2,TGCGCCAGCAGCCAAGATCCCCGTCCCGGGACTAGCGGGAGCGGACATGAGCAGTTCTTC,CASSQDPRPGTSGSGHEQFF
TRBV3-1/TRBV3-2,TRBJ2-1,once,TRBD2,TGTGCCAGCAGCCCCTCTCCTAGCGGGAGGAGTTTTTCCAATGAGCAGTTCTTC,CASSPSPSGRSFSNEQFF
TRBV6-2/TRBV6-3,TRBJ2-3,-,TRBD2,TGTGCCAGCAGCCCCACTAGCGGCATAGATACGCAGTATTTT,CASSPTSGIDTQYF
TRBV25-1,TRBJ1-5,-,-,TGTGCCAGCAGTGAATCGGGGGGGGCCGGACAGCCCCAGCATTTT,CASSESGGAGQPQHF
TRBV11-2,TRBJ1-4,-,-,TGTGCCAGCAGCTTAGTAGTAAAGGAAAAACTGTTTTTT,CASSLVVKEKLFF
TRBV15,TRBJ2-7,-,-,TGTGCCACCGCCAGTCCCGGAGGCTACGAGCAGTACTTC,CATASPGGYEQYF
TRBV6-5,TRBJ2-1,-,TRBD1,TGTGCCAGCAGTTACAAGGGACAGGGGATCTATGAGCAGTTCTTC,CASSYKGQGIYEQFF
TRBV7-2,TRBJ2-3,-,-,TGTGCCAGCAGCTTGCAGACAGGTGATACGCAGTATTTT,CASSLQTGDTQYF
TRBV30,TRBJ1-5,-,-,TGTGCCTGGAGGGCCCTTACAGGAGGCAATCAGCCCCAGCATTTT,CAWRALTGGNQPQHF
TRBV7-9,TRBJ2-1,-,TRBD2,TGTGCCAGCAGCTTAGTCGGTTCGGCTAGCGGGAGGGCCCTACATGAGCAGTTCTTC,CASSLVGSASGRALHEQFF
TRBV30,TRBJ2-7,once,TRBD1,TGTGCCTGGAGTGCTCCGGGACAGGGCATCTACGAGCAGTACTTC,CAWSAPGQGIYEQYF
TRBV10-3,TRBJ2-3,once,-,TGTGCCACCCGCCCAGGGCGCACAGATACGCAGTATTTT,CATRPGRTDTQYF
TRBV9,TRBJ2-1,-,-,TGTGCCAGCAGCGTTAAGACCTGGACAGACGCCACTTACAATGAGCAGTTCTTC,CASSVKTWTDATYNEQFF
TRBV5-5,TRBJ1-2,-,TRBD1,TGTGCCAGCAGCCCGGGACAGGGGGCGAATATTAACTATGGCTACACCTTC,CASSPGQGANINYGYTF
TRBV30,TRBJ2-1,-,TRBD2,TGTGCCTGGGAGATTAAGCGGGGCCCCTACAATGAGCAGTTCTTC,CAWEIKRGPYNEQFF
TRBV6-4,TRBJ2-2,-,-,TGTGCCAGCGGCGAGCGGAACACCGGGGAGCTGTTTTTT,CASGERNTGELFF
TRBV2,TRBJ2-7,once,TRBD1,TGTGCCAGCAGTGAAAAAGGAGGAGAGGACAGGGTTTACGAGCAGTACTTC,CASSEKGGEDRVYEQYF
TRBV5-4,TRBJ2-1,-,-,TGTGCCAGCAGCTTAAGGAGCTCCTACAATGAGCAGTTCTTC,CASSLRSSYNEQFF
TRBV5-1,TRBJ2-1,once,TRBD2,TGCGCCAGCAGCTTGGGGGACCTTCTAGCGGGAGAATCCCGCGCTGAGCAGTTCTTC,CASSLGDLLAGESRAEQFF
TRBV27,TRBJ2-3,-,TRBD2,TGTGCCAGCAGCCCCAGCGGGAGTGTGGGCACAGATACGCAGTATTTT,CASSPSGSVGTDTQYF
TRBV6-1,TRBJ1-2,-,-,TGTGCCAGCAGTGAATCCGAGGGAGCCTATGGCTACACCTTC,CASSESEGAYGYTF
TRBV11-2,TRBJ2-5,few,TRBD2,TGTGCCAGCAGCCCAGCTAGCGGGGCCCAAGAGACCCAGTACTTC,CASSPASGAQETQYF
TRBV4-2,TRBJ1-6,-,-,TGTGCCAGCAGCCAAGATTTCTCCGGGAGCTCCTATAATTCACCCCTCCACTTT,CASSQDFSGSSYNSPLHF
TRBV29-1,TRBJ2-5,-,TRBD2,TGCAGCGTTGAAGAGGGTAGCGGGAGAGGAGAGACCCAGTACTTC,CSVEEGSGRGETQYF
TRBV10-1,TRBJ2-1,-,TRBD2,TGCGCCAGCAGCCGACTAGCGGGAGGCTACAATGAGCAGTTCTTC,CASSRLAGGYNEQFF
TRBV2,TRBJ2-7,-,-,TGTGCCAGCCGAGAGGAGACTACGCCTGGGTACGAGCAGTACTTC,CASREETTPGYEQYF
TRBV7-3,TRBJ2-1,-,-,TGTGCCAGCAGCTTAGTCTCGGGAGCAACCGACAATGAGCAGTTCTTC,CASSLVSGATDNEQFF